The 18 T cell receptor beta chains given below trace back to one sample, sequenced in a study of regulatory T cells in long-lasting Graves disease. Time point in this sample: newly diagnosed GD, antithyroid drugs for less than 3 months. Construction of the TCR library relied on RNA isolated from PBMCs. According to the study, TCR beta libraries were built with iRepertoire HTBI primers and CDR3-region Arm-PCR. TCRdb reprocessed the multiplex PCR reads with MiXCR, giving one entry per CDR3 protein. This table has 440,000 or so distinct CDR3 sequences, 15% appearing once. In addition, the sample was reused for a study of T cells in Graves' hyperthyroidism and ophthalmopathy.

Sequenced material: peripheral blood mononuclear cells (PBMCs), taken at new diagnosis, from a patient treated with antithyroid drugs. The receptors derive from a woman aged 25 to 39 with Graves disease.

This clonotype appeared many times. The CDR3 protein is CATSGGGTVLAGRSYNEQFF. The CDR3 nucleotides read TGTGCCACCAGTGGGGGAGGGACGGTACTAGCGGGCCGCTCCTACAATGAGCAGTTCTTC. The genes are TRBV24-1 and TRBJ2-1, with TRBD2 matching 9 bases. J lost 0 bases, V lost 5 bases, and 16 bases had no gene match. This CDR3 is 20 amino acids long. The V gene's germline CDR1 is KGHDR and CDR2 SFDVKD.

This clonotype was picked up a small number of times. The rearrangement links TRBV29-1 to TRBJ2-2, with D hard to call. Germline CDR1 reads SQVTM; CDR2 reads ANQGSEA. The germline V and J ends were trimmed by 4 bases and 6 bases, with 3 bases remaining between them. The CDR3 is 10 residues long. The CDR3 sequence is CSVGAGELFF. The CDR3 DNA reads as TGCAGCGTTGGCGCCGGGGAGCTGTTTTTT.

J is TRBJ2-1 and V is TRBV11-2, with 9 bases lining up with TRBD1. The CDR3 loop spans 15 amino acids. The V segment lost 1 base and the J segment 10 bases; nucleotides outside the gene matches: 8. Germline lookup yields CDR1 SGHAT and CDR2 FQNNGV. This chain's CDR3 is CASSLGGTGSYEQFF. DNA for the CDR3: TGTGCCAGCAGCTTAGGAGGGACAGGGTCCTACGAGCAGTTCTTC.

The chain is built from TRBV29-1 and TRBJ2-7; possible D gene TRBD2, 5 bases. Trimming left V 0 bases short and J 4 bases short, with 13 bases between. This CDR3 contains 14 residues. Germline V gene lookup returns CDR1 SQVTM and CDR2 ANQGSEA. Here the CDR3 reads CSVEDPDGEYEQYF. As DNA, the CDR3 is TGCAGCGTTGAAGACCCGGACGGGGAGTACGAGCAGTACTTC.

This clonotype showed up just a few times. CDR3 nucleotides: TGTGCCAGCAGTTTGGGGCAGACCTATGGCTACACCTTC. It yields the protein CASSLGQTYGYTF. This chain links TRBV12-3 or TRBV12-4 with TRBJ1-2; D possibly corresponds to TRBD1 (5 bases). V was clipped by 3 bases and J by 4 bases, with 9 bases between them. This CDR3 spans 13 amino acids.

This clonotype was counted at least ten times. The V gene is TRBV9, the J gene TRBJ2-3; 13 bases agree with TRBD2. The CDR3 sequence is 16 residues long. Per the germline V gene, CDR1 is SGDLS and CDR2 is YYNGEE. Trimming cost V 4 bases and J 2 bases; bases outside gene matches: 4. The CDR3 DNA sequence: TGTGCCAGCAGCCGAGGACTAGCGGGAGACACAGATACGCAGTATTTT. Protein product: CASSRGLAGDTDTQYF. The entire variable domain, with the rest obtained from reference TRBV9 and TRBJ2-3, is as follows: DSGVTQTPKHLITATGQRVTLRCSPRSGDLSVYWYQQSLDQGLQFLIQYYNGEERAKGNILERFSAQQFPDLHSELNLSSLELGDSALYFCASSRGLAGDTDTQYFGPGTRLTVL.

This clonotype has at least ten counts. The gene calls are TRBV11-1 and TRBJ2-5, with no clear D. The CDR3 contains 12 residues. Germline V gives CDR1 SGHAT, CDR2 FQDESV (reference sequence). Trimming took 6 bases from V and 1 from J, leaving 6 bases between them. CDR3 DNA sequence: TGTGCCAGCAGGGCGTCCCAAGAGACCCAGTACTTC. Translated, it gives CASRASQETQYF. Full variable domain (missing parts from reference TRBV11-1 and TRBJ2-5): EAEVAQSPRYKITEKSQAVAFWCDPISGHATLYWYRQILGQGPELLVQFQDESVVDDSQLPKDRFSAERLKGVDSTLKIQPAELGDSAMYLCASRASQETQYFGPGTRLLVL.

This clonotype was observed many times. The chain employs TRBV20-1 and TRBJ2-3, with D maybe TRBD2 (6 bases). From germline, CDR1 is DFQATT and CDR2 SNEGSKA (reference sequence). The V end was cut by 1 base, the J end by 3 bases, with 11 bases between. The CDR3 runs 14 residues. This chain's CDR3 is CSARVPRGTDTQYF. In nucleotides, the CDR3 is TGCAGTGCTAGAGTTCCGCGGGGTACAGATACGCAGTATTTT.

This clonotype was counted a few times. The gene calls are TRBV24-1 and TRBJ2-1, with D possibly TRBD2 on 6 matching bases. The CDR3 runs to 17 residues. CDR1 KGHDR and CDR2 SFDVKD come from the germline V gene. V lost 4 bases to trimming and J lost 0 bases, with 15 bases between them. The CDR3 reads CATSEDAGRRSYNEQFF. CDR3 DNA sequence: TGTGCCACCAGTGAGGACGCAGGGAGGCGCTCCTACAATGAGCAGTTCTTC.

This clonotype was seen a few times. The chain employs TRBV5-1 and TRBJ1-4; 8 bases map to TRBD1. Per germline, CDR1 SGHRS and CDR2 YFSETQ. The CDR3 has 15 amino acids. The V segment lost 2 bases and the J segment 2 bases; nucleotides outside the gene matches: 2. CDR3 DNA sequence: TGCGCCAGCAGCTTTCAGGGGGCCACTAATGAAAAACTGTTTTTT. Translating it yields CASSFQGATNEKLFF.

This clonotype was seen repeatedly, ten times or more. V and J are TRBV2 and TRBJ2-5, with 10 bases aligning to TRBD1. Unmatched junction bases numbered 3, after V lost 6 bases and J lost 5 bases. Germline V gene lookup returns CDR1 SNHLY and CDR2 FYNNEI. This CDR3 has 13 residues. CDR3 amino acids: CASRDRGSETQYF. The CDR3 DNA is TGTGCCAGCAGGGACAGGGGGTCCGAGACCCAGTACTTC.

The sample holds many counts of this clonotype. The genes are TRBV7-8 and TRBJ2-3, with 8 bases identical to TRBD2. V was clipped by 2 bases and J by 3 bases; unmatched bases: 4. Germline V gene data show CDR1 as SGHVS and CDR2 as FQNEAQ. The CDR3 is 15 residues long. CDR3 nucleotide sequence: TGTGCCAGCAGCTTAACTAGCGGCGGGACAGATACGCAGTATTTT. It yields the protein CASSLTSGGTDTQYF. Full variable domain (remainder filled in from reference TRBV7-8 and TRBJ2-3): GAGVSQSPRYKVAKRGQDVALRCDPISGHVSLFWYQQALGQGPEFLTYFQNEAQLDKSGLPSDRFFAERPEGSVSTLKIQRTQQEDSAVYLCASSLTSGGTDTQYFGPGTRLTVL.

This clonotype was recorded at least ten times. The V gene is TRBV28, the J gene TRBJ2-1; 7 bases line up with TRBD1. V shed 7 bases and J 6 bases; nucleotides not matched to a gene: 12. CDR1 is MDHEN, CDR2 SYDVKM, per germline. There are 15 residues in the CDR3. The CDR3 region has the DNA TGTGCCAGCATATCAGGGACAGCCGCTTTCAATGAGCAGTTCTTC. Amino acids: CASISGTAAFNEQFF.

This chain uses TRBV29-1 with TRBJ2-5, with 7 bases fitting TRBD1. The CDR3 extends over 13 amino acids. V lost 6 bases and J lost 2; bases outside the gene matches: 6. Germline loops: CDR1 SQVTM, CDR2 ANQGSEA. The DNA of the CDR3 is TGCAGCGTGGGACAGAGCTTTCAAGAGACCCAGTACTTC. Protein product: CSVGQSFQETQYF.

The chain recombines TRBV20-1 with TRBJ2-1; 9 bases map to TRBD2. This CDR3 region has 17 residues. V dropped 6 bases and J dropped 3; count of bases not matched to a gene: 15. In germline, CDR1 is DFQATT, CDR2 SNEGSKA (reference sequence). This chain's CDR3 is CSADTAALAGNYNEQFF. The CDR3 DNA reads TGCAGTGCAGATACGGCGGCACTAGCGGGCAACTACAATGAGCAGTTCTTC.

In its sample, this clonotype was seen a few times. The CDR3 region has the DNA TGTGCCAGCAGGGAGACAGGGGATTTCCGCAATGAGCAGTTCTTC. Protein sequence: CASRETGDFRNEQFF. This chain uses TRBV5-6 with TRBJ2-1; 8 nucleotides align to TRBD1. CDR3 length equals 15 residues. V gave up 5 bases and J gave up 6 bases; unmatched junction bases: 10. The germline CDR1 and CDR2 sequences are SGHDT and YYEEEE.

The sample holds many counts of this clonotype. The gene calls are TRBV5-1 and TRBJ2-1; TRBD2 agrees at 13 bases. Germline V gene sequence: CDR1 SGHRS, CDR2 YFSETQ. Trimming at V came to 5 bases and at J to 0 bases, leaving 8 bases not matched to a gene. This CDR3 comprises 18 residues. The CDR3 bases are TGCGCCAGCAGTTGGACTAGCGGGAGACAATCCTCCTACAATGAGCAGTTCTTC. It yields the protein CASSWTSGRQSSYNEQFF.

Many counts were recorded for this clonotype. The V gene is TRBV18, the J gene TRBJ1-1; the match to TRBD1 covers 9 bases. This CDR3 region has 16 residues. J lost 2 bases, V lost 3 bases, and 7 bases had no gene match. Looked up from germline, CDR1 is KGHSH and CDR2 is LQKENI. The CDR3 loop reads CASSPEQGARNTEAFF. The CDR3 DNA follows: TGTGCCAGCTCACCTGAACAGGGGGCTCGAAACACTGAAGCTTTCTTT.